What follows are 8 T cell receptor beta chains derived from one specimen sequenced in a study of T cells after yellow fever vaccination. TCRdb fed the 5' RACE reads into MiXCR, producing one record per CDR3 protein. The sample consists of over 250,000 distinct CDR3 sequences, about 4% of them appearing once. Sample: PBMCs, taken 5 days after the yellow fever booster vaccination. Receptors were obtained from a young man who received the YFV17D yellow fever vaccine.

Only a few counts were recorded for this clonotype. CDR3 DNA: TGCAGTGCTAGAACCCGTGAGCAGTTCTTC. Translated, it gives CSARTREQFF. This chain connects TRBV20-1 to TRBJ2-1, with D unresolved. With 2 bases removed from V and 9 bases from J, the gap between germline ends came to 5 bases. From germline, CDR1 is DFQATT and CDR2 SNEGSKA (reference sequence). This CDR3 spans 10 amino acids.

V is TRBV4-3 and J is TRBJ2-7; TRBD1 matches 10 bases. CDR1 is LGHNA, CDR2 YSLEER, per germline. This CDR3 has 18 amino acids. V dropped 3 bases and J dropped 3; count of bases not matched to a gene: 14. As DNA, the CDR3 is TGCGCCAGCAGCCACGCAGACAGGGGGCGCCGGCCGGTCTACGAGCAGTACTTC. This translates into CASSHADRGRRPVYEQYF.

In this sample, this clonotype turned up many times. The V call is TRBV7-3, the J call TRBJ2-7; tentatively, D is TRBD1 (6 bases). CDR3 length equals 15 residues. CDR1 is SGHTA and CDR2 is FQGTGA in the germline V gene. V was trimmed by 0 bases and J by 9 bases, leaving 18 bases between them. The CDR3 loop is CASSLTHGTPEGQYF. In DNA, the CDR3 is TGTGCCAGCAGCTTAACGCACGGGACACCCGAGGGGCAGTACTTC.

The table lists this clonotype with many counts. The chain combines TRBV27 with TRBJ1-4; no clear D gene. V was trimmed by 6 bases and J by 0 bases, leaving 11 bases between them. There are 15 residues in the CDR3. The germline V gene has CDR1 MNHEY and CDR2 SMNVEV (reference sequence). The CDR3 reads CASSPVWATNEKLFF. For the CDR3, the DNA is TGTGCCAGCAGCCCCGTTTGGGCAACTAATGAAAAACTGTTTTTT.

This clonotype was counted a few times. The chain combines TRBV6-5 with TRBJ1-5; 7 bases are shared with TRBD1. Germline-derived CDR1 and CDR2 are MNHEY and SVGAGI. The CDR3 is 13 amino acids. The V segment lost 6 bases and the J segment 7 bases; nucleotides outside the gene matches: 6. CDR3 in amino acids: CASRPGGGQPQHF. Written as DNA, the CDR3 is TGTGCCAGCAGACCAGGGGGGGGCCAGCCCCAGCATTTT.

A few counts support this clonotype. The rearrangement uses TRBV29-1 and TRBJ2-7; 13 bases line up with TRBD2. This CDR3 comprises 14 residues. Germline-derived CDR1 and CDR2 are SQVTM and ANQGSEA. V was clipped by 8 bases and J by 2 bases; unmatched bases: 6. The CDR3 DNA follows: TGCAGCAGGGAGACTAGCGGGGGGCCCTACGAGCAGTACGTC. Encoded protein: CSRETSGGPYEQYV.

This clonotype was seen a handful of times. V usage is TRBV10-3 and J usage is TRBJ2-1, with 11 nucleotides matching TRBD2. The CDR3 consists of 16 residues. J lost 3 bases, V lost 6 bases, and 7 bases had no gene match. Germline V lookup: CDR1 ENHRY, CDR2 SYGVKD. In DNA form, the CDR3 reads TGTGCCATCAGCGGATCAGGGACTAGCGGCTACAATGAGCAGTTCTTC. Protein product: CAISGSGTSGYNEQFF.

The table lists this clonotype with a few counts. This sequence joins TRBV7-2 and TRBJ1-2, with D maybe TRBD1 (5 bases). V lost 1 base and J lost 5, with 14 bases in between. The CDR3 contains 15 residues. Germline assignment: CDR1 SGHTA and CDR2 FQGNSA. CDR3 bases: TGTGCCAGCAGCTTAGGATCCCAGGGAGGTTATGGCTACACCTTC. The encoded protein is CASSLGSQGGYGYTF.